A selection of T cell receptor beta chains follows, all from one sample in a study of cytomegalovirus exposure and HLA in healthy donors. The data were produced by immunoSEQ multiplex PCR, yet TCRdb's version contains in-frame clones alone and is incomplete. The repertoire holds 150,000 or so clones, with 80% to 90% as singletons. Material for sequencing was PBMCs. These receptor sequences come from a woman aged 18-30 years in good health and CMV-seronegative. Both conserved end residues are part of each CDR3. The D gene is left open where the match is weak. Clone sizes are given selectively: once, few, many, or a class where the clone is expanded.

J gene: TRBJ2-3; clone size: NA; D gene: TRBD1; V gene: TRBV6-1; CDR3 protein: CASSEVSTGVTTDTQYF; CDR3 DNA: TGTGCCAGCAGTGAAGTCTCGACAGGGGTAACCACAGATACGCAGTATTTT
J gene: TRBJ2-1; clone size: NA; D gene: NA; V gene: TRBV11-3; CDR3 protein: CASSFRGHNEQFF; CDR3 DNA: TGTGCCAGCAGCTTTAGAGGGCACAATGAGCAGTTCTTC
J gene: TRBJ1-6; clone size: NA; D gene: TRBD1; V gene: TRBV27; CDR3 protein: CASSPGTGTGSPLHF; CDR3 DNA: TGTGCCAGCAGTCCCGGGACAGGCACTGGGTCACCCCTCCACTTT
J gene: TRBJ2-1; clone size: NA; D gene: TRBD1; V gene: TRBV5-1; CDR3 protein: CASSLAVTGGEQFF; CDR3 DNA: TGCGCCAGCAGCTTGGCCGTCACAGGGGGAGAGCAGTTCTTC
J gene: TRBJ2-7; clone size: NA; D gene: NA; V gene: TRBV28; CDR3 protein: CASSTRSYEQYF; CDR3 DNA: TGTGCCAGCAGTACCCGGTCCTACGAGCAGTACTTC
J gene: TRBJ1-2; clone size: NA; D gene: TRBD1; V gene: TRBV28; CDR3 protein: CASSLLSGTAIYRGYTF; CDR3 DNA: TGTGCCAGCAGTTTATTATCCGGGACAGCCATATATCGTGGCTACACCTTC
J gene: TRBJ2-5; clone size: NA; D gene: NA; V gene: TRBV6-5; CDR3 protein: CASSYNRGETQYF; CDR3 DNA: TGTGCCAGCAGTTACAATAGGGGTGAGACCCAGTACTTC
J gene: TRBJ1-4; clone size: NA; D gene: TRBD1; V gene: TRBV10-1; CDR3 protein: CASSHGTGDEKLFF; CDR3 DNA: TGCGCCAGCAGCCACGGGACAGGGGATGAAAAACTGTTTTTT
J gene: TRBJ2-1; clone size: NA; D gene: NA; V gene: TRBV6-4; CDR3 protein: CASSAQGVPYNEQFF; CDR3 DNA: TGTGCCAGCAGTGCCCAGGGTGTCCCCTACAATGAGCAGTTCTTC
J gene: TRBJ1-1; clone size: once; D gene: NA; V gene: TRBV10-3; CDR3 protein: CAIRDSPGHPSFF; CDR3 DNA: TGTGCCATCAGAGATAGTCCGGGACACCCTTCGTTCTTT
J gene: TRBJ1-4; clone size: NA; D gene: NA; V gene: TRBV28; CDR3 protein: CASTTGGTNEKLFF; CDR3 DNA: TGTGCCAGCACGACCGGGGGTACTAATGAAAAACTGTTTTTT
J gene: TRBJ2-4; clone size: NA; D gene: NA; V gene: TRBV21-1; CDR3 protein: CASSYQGMAKNIQYF; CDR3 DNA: TGTGCCAGCAGCTATCAGGGAATGGCCAAAAACATTCAGTACTTC
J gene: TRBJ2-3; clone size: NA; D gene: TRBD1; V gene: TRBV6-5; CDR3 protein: CASSHSGTGPGDTQYF; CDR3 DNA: TGTGCCAGCAGTCACTCAGGGACAGGGCCAGGGGATACGCAGTATTTT
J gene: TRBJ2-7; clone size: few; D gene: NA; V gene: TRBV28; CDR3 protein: CASSFERLSGEQYF; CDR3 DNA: TGTGCCAGCAGTTTTGAGCGCTTAAGCGGCGAGCAGTACTTC
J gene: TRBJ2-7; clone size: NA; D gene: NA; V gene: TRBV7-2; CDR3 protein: CASSFLRNTYEQYF; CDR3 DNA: TGTGCCAGCAGCTTCCTTCGTAACACCTACGAGCAGTACTTC
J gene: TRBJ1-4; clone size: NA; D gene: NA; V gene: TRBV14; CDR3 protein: CASSQEVAATNEKLFF; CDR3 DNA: TGTGCCAGCAGCCAAGAGGTGGCAGCAACTAATGAAAAACTGTTTTTT
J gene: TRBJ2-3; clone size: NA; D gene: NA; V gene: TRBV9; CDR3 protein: CASSVVGRGTDTQYF; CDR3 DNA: TGTGCCAGCAGCGTAGTAGGCAGGGGAACAGATACGCAGTATTTT
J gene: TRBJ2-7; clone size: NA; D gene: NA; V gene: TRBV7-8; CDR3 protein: CASSFREYEQYF; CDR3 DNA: TGTGCCAGCAGCTTCCGGGAGTACGAGCAGTACTTC
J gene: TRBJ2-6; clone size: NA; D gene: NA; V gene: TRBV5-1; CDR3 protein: CASSLAKTGSSGANVLTF; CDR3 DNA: TGCGCCAGCAGCTTGGCCAAGACGGGGAGCTCTGGGGCCAACGTCCTGACTTTC
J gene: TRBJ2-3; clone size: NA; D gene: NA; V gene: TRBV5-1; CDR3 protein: CASSLAGRATDTQYF; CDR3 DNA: TGCGCCAGCAGCTTGGCCGGGCGGGCCACAGATACGCAGTATTTT
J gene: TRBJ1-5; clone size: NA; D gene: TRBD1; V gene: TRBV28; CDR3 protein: CASSFDRVGNQPQHF; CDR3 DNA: TGTGCCAGCAGTTTTGACAGGGTTGGCAATCAGCCCCAGCATTTT
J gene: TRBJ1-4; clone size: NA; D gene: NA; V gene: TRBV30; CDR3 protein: CAWSVGEKLFF; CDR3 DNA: TGTGCCTGGAGTGTCGGTGAAAAACTGTTTTTT
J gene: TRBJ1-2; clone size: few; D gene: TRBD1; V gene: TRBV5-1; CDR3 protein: CASSLEGQGARYTF; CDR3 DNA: TGCGCCAGCAGCTTGGAAGGACAGGGGGCCCGCTACACCTTC
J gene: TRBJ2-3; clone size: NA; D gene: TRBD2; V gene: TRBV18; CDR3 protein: CASSPFLAGDEDTQYF; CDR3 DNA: TGTGCCAGCTCACCGTTTCTAGCGGGCGATGAGGATACGCAGTATTTT
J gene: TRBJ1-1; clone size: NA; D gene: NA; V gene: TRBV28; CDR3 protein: CASSFSVMSEAFF; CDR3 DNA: TGTGCCAGCAGTTTTTCGGTCATGAGTGAAGCTTTCTTT
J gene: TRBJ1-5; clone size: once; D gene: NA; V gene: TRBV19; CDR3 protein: CASSILAGMMQPQHF; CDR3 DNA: TGTGCCAGTAGTATATTGGCAGGAATGATGCAGCCCCAGCATTTT
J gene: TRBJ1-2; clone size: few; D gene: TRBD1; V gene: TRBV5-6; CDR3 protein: CASSPKLGQGGYTF; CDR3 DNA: TGTGCCAGCAGCCCCAAACTCGGACAGGGAGGCTACACCTTC
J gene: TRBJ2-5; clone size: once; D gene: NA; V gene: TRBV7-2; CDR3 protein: CASSLVGGGGTQYF; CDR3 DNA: TGTGCCAGCAGCTTAGTCGGAGGGGGGGGGACCCAGTACTTC
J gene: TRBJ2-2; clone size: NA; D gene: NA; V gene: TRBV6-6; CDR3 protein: CASSFGVRDTGELFF; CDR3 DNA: TGTGCCAGCAGTTTCGGGGTTCGGGACACCGGGGAGCTGTTTTTT
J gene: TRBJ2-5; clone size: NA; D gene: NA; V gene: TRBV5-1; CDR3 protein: CASSFVPSAGPEETQYF; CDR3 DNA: TGCGCCAGCAGCTTCGTACCAAGCGCGGGGCCGGAAGAGACCCAGTACTTC
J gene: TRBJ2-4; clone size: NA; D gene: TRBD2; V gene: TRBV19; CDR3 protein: CASSPWTGRENIQYF; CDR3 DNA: TGTGCCAGTAGTCCATGGACGGGGAGGGAAAACATTCAGTACTTC
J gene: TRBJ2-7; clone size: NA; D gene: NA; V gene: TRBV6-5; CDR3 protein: CASSYREANYEQYF; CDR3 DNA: TGTGCCAGCAGTTACCGAGAGGCCAACTACGAGCAGTACTTC
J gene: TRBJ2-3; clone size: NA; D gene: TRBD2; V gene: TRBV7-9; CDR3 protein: CASSLGGGADTQYF; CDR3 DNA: TGTGCCAGCAGCTTGGGGGGGGGTGCAGATACGCAGTATTTT
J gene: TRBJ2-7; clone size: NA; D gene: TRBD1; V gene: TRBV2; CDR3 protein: CASRDRTGSYEQYF; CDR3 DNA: TGTGCCAGCAGGGACAGGACAGGGTCATACGAGCAGTACTTC
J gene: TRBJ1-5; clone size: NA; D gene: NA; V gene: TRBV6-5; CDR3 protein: CASSSRVGPNQPQHF; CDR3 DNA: TGTGCCAGCAGTTCGCGGGTTGGACCCAATCAGCCCCAGCATTTT
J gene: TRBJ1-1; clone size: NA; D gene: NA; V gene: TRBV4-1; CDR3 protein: CASSQGPKGGVNTEAFF; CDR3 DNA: TGCGCCAGCAGCCAAGGTCCGAAGGGGGGGGTGAACACTGAAGCTTTCTTT
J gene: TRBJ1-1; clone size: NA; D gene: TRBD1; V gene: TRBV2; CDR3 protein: CASSNRGRRTEAFF; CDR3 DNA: TGTGCCAGCAGTAACAGGGGGCGCCGGACTGAAGCTTTCTTT
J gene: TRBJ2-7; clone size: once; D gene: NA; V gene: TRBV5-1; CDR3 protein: CASSLGDSSYEQYF; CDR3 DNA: TGCGCCAGCAGCTTGGGTGACAGCTCCTACGAGCAGTACTTC
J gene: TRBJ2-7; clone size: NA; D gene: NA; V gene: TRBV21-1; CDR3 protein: CASSPPQGREQYF; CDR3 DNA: TGTGCCAGCAGCCCTCCCCAGGGCCGCGAGCAGTACTTC
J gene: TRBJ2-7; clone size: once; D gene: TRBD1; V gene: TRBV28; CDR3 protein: CASRAAPGQTYEQYF; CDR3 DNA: TGTGCCAGCAGAGCAGCTCCGGGACAGACCTACGAGCAGTACTTC
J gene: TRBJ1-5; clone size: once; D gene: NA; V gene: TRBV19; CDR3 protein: CASRRDNHSNQPQHF; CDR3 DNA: TGTGCCAGTAGAAGGGACAATCATAGCAATCAGCCCCAGCATTTT
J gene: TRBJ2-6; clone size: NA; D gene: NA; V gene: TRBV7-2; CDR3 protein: CASSNWANVLTF; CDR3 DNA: TGTGCCAGTTCGAACTGGGCCAACGTCCTGACTTTC
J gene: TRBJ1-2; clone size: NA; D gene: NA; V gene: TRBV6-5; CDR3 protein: CASSRRKNYNYGYTF; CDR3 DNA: TGTGCCAGCAGTCGTCGTAAAAATTATAACTATGGCTACACCTTC
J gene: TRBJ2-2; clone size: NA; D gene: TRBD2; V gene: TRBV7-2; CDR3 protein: CASSHGLVLGELFF; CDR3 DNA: TGTGCCAGCAGCCATGGACTAGTCCTCGGGGAGCTGTTTTTT
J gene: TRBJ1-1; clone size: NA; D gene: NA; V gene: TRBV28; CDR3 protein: CASSDWQVEAFF; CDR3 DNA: TGTGCCAGCAGTGATTGGCAGGTAGAAGCTTTCTTT
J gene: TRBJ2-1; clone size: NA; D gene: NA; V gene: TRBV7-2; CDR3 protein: CASSLGGGVGPDEQFF; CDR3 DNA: TGTGCCAGCAGCTTAGGAGGAGGGGTCGGACCCGATGAGCAGTTCTTC
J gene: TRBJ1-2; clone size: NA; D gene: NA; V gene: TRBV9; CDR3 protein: CASSVDSNYGYTF; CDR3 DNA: TGTGCCAGCAGCGTCGACAGTAACTATGGCTACACCTTC
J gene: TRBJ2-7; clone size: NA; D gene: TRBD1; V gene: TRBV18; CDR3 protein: CASFPGRTGGSYEQYF; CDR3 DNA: TGTGCCAGCTTCCCCGGGCGGACAGGGGGCAGTTACGAGCAGTACTTC
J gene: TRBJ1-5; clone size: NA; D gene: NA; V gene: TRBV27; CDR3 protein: CASSIRTAKHF; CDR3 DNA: TGTGCCAGCAGTATCAGGACAGCTAAGCATTTT
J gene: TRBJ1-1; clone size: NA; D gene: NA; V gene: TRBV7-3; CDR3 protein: CASSSLDSLNTEAFF; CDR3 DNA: TGTGCCAGCAGCTCCCTGGACAGCTTGAACACTGAAGCTTTCTTT
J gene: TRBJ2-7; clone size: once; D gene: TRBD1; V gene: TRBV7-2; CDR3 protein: CASSPARGQGAREQYF; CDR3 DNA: TGTGCCAGCAGCCCCGCTCGGGGACAGGGGGCTCGGGAGCAGTACTTC
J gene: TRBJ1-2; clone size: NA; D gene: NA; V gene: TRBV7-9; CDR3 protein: CASSLRIGIVYGYTF; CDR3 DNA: TGTGCCAGCAGCTTGAGAATTGGTATAGTCTATGGCTACACCTTC